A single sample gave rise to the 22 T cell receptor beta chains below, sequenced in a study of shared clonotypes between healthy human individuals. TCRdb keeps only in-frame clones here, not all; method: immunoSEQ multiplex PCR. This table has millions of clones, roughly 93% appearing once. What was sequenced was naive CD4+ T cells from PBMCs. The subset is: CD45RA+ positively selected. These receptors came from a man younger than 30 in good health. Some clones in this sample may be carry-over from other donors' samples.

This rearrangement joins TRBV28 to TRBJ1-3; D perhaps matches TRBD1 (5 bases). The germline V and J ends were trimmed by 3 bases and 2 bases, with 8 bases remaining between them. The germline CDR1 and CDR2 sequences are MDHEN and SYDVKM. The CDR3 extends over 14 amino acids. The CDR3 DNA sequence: TGTGCCAGCAGTTTCTTACAGGCTGGAAACACCATATATTTT. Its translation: CASSFLQAGNTIYF.

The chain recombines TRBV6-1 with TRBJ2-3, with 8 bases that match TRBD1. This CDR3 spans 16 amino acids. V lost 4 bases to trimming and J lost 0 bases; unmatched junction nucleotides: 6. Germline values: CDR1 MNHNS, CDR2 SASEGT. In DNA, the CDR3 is TGTGCCAGCAGTGCCCACCGGGACAGGAGCACAGATACGCAGTATTTT. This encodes CASSAHRDRSTDTQYF.

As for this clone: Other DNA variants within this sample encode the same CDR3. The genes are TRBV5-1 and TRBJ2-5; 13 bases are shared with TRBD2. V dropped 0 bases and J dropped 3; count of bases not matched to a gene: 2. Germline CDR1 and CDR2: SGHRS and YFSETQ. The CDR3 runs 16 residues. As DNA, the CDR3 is TGCGCCAGCAGCTTGGGACTAGCGGGAGGTGAAGAGACCCAGTACTTC. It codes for CASSLGLAGGEETQYF.

CDR3 nucleotide sequence: TGCGCCAGCAGCCAAGAATTCGGGGGACACCCCCAGTACTTC. It specifies CASSQEFGGHPQYF. This chain joins TRBV4-3 and TRBJ2-7, with D possibly being TRBD1 or TRBD2 (6 bases each). Trimming stripped 0 bases from V and 10 bases from J, with 16 bases between. The germline V gene has CDR1 LGHNA and CDR2 YSLEER. The CDR3 consists of 14 residues.

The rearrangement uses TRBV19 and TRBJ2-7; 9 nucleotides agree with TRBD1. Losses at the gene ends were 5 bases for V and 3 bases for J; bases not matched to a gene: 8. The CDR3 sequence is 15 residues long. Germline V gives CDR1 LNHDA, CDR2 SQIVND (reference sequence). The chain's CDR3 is CASSLRDRAHYEQYF. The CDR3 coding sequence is TGTGCCAGTAGTCTCCGGGACAGGGCCCACTACGAGCAGTACTTC.

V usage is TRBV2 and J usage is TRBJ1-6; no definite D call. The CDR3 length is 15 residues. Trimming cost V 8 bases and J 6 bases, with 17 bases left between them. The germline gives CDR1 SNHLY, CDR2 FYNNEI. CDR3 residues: CASRREFYGNSPLHF. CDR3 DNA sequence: TGTGCCAGCCGTCGGGAGTTCTATGGTAATTCACCCCTCCACTTT. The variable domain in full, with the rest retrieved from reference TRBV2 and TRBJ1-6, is EPEVTQTPSHQVTQMGQEVILRCVPISNHLYFYWYRQILGQKVEFLVSFYNNEISEKSEIFDDQFSVERPDGSNFTLKIRSTKLEDSAMYFCASRREFYGNSPLHFGNGTRLTVT.

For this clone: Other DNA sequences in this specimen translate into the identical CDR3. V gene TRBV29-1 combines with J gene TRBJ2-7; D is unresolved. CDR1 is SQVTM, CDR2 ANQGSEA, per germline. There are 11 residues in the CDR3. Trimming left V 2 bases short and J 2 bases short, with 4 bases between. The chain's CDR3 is CSVETAYEQYF. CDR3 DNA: TGCAGCGTTGAAACGGCCTACGAGCAGTACTTC.

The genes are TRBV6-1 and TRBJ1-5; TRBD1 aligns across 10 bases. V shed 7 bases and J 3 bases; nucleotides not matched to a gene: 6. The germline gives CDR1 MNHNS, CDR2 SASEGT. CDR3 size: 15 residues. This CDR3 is CASMWGQGNNQPQHF. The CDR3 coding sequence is TGTGCCAGCATGTGGGGACAGGGGAACAATCAGCCCCAGCATTTT.

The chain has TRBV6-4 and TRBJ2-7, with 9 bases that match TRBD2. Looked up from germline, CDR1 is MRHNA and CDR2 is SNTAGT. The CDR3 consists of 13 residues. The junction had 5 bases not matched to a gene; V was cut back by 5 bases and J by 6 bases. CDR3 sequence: CASSWREGLEQYF. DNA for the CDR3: TGTGCCAGCAGTTGGCGGGAGGGCCTCGAGCAGTACTTC.

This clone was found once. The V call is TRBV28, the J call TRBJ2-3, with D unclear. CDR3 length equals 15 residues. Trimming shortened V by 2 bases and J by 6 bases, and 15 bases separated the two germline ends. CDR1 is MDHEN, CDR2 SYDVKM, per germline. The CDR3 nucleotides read TGTGCCAGCAGTTTACTAGGCGTCTTCGGGGATACGCAGTATTTT. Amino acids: CASSLLGVFGDTQYF.

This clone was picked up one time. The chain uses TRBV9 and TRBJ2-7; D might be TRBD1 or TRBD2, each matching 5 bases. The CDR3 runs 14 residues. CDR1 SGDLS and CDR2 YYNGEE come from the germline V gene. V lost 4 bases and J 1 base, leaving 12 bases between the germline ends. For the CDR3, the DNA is TGTGCCAGCAGCCCCCGGGACCCTTCCTACGAGCAGTACTTC. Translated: CASSPRDPSYEQYF.

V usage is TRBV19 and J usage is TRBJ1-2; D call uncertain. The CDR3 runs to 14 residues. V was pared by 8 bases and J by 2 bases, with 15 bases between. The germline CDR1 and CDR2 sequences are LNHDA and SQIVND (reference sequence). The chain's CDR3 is CASSRMPVNYGYTF. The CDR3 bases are TGTGCCAGTTCCAGGATGCCCGTAAACTATGGCTACACCTTC. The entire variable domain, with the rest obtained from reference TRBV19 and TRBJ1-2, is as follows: DGGITQSPKYLFRKEGQNVTLSCEQNLNHDAMYWYRQDPGQGLRLIYYSQIVNDFQKGDIAEGYSVSREKKESFPLTVTSAQKNPTAFYLCASSRMPVNYGYTFGSGTRLTVV.

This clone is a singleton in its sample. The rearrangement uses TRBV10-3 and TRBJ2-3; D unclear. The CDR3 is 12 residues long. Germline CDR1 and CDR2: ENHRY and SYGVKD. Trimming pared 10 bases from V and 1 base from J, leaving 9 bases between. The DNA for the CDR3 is TGTGCCACCGCCTCGGGCACAGATACGCAGTATTTT. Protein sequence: CATASGTDTQYF.

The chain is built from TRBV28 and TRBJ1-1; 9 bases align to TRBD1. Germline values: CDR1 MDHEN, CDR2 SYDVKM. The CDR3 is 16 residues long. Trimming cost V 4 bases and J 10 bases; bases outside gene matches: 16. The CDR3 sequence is CASSWGGTGRGERAFF. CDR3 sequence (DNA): TGTGCCAGCAGTTGGGGAGGGACAGGGCGAGGAGAGAGAGCTTTCTTT.

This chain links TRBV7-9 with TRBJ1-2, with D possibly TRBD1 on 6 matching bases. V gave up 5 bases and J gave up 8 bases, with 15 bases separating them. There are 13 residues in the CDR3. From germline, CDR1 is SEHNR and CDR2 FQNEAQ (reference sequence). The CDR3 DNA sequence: TGTGCCAGCAGCCCAGGGGCGCTCCGGGGCTACACCTTC. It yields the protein CASSPGALRGYTF.

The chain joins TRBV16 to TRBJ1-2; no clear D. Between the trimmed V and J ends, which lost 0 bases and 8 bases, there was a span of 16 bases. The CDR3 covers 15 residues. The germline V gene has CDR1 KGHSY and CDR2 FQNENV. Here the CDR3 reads CASSQSLGIPAGYTF. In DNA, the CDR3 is TGTGCCAGCAGCCAATCCTTGGGAATTCCGGCGGGCTACACCTTC.

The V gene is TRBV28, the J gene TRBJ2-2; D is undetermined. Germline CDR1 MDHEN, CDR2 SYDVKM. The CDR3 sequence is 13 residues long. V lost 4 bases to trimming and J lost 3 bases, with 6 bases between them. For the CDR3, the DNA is TGTGCCAGCAGTTCAACATACACCGGGGAGCTGTTTTTT. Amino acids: CASSSTYTGELFF. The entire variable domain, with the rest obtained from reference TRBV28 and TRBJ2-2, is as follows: DVKVTQSSRYLVKRTGEKVFLECVQDMDHENMFWYRQDPGLGLRLIYFSYDVKMKEKGDIPEGYSVSREKKERFSLILESASTNQTSMYLCASSSTYTGELFFGEGSRLTVL.

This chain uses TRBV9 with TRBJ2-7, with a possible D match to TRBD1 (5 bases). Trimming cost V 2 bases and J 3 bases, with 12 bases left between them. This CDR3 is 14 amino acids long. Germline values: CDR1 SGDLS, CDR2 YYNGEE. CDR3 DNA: TGTGCCAGCAGCGTGCAGGAAAGGGGCTACGAGCAGTACTTC. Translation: CASSVQERGYEQYF.

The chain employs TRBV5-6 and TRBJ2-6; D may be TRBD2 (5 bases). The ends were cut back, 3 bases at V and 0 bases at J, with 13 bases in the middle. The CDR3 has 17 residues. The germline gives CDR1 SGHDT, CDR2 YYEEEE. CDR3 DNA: TGTGCCAGCAGCTCAGGACTGACAAGCTCTGGGGCCAACGTCCTGACTTTC. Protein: CASSSGLTSSGANVLTF.

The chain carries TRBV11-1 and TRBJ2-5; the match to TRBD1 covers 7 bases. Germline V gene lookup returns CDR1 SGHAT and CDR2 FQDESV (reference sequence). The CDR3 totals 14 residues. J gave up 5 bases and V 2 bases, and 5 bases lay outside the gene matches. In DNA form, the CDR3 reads TGTGCCAGCAGCTTACAGGGGGTGGAGGAGACCCAGTACTTC. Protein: CASSLQGVEETQYF.

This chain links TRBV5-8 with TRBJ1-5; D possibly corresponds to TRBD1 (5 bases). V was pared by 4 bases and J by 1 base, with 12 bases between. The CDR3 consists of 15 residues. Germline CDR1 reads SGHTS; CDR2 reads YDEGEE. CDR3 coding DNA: TGTGCCAGCAGCGGCGGGGGTCCGAGCAATCAGCCCCAGCATTTT. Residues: CASSGGGPSNQPQHF.

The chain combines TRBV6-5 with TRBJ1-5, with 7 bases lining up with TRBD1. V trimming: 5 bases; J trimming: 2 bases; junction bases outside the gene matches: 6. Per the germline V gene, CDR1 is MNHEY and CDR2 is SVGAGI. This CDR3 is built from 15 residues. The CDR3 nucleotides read TGTGCCAGCAGTAAACAAGGACAGGGCAATCAGCCCCAGCATTTT. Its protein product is CASSKQGQGNQPQHF.